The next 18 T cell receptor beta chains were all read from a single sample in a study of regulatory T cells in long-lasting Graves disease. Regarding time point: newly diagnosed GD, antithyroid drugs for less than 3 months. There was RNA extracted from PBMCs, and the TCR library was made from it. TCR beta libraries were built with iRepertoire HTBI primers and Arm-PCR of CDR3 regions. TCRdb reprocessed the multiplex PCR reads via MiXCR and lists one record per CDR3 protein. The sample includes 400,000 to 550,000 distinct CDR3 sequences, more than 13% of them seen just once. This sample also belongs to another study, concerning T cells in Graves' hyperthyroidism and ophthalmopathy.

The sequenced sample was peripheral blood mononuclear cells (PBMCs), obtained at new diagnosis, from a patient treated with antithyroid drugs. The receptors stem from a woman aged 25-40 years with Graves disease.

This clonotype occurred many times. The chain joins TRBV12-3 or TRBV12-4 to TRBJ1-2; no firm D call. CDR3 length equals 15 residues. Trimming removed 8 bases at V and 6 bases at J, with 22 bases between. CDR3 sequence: CASAPNVGARHGYTF. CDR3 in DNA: TGTGCCAGCGCCCCAAACGTGGGCGCGAGGCATGGCTACACCTTC.

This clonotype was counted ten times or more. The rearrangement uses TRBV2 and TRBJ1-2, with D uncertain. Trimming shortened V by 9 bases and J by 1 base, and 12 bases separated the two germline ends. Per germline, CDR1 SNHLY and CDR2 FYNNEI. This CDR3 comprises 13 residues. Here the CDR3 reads CARSSRINYGYTF. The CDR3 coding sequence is TGTGCCAGGTCCTCCAGAATTAACTATGGCTACACCTTC. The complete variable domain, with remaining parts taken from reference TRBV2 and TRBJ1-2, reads EPEVTQTPSHQVTQMGQEVILRCVPISNHLYFYWYRQILGQKVEFLVSFYNNEISEKSEIFDDQFSVERPDGSNFTLKIRSTKLEDSAMYFCARSSRINYGYTFGSGTRLTVV.

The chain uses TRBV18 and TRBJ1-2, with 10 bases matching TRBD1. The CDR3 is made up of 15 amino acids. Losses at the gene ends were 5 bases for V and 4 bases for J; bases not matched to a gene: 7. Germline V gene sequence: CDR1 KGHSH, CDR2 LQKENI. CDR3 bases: TGTGCCAGCTCAACGACGGACAGGGGGAGCTATGGCTACACCTTC. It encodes CASSTTDRGSYGYTF.

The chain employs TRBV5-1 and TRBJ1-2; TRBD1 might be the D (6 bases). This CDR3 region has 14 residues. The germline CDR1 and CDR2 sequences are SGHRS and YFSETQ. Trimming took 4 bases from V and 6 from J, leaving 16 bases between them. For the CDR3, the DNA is TGCGCCAGCAGCGCAACAGGGAGGAATAATGGCTACACCTTC. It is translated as CASSATGRNNGYTF.

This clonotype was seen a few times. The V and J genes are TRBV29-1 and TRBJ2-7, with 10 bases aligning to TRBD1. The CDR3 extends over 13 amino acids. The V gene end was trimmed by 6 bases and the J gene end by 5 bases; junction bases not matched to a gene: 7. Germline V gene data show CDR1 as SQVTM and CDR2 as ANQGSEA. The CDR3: CSVAWDRGDEQYF. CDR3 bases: TGCAGCGTCGCATGGGACAGGGGCGACGAGCAGTACTTC.

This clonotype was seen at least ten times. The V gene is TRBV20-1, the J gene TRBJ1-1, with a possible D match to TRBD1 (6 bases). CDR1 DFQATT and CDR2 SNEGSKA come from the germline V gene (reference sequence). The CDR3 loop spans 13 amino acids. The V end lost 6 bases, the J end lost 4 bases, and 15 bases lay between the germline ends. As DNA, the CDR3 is TGCAGTGCAAGGGACACTGGGGGCACTGAAGCTTTCTTT. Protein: CSARDTGGTEAFF.

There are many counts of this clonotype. The CDR3: CASSWGQTNEKLFF. In nucleotides, the CDR3 is TGTGCCAGCAGCTGGGGACAGACTAATGAAAAACTGTTTTTT. The rearrangement uses TRBV7-9 and TRBJ1-4, with 7 bases matching TRBD1. The CDR3 consists of 14 residues. Per the germline V gene, CDR1 is SEHNR and CDR2 is FQNEAQ (reference sequence). The V gene end was trimmed by 4 bases and the J gene end by 2 bases; junction bases not matched to a gene: 1. Full variable domain (outside the CDR3, taken from reference TRBV7-9 and TRBJ1-4): DTGVSQNPRHKITKRGQNVTFRCDPISEHNRLYWYRQTLGQGPEFLTYFQNEAQLEKSRLLSDRFSAERPKGSFSTLEIQRTEQGDSAMYLCASSWGQTNEKLFFGSGTQLSVL.

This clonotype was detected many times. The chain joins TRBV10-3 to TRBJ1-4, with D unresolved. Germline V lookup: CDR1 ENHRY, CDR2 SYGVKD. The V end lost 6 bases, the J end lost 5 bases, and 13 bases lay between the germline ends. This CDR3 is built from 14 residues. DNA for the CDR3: TGTGCCATCAGCCCGACGGAGGGAAATGAAAAACTGTTTTTT. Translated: CAISPTEGNEKLFF.

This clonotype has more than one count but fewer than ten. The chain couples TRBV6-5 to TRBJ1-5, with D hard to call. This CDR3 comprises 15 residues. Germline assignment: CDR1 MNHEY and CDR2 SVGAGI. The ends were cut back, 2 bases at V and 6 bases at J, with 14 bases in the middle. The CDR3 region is CASSYGATGSQPQHF. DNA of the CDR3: TGTGCCAGCAGTTACGGAGCTACGGGGAGTCAGCCCCAGCATTTT.

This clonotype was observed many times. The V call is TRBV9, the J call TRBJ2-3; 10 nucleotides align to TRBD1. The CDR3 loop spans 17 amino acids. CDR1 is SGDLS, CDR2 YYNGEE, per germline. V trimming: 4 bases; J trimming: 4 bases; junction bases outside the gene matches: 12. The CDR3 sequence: CASSTSPGQGIADTQYF. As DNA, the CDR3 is TGTGCCAGCAGCACCTCCCCGGGACAGGGGATCGCAGATACGCAGTATTTT.

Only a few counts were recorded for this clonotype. The chain's CDR3 is CASSLQGPSYGYTF. CDR3 sequence (DNA): TGTGCCAGCAGTTTACAGGGGCCGTCCTATGGCTACACCTTC. The chain has TRBV28 and TRBJ1-2, with TRBD1 as a possible D gene (6 bases). Trimming removed 2 bases from V and 4 bases from J, with 11 bases in between. The germline V gene encodes CDR1 MDHEN and CDR2 SYDVKM. The CDR3 is 14 amino acids.

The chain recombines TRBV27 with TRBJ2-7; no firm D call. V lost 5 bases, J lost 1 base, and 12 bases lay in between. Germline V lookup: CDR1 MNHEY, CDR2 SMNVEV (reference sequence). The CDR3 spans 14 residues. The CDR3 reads CASSTNYYSYEQYF. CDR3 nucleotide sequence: TGTGCCAGCAGTACCAACTACTATTCCTACGAGCAGTACTTC.

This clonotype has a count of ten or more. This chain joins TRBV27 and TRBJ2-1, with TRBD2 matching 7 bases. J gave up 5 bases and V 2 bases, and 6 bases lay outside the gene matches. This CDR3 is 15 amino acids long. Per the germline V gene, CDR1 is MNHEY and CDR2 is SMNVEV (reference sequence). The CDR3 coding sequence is TGTGCCAGCAGTTTACAGGCTAGCGGACACAATGAGCAGTTCTTC. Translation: CASSLQASGHNEQFF.

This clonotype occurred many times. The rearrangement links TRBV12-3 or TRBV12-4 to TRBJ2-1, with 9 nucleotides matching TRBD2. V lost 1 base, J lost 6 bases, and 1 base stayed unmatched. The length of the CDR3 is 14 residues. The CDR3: CASSLGTSVNEQFF. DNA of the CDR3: TGTGCCAGCAGTTTAGGGACTAGCGTCAATGAGCAGTTCTTC.

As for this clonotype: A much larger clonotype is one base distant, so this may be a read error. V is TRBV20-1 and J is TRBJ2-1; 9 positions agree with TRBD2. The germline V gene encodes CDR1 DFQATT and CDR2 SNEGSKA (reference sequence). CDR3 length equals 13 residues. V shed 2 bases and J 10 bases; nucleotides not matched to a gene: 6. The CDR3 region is CSARRLAGSEQFF. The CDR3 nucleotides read TGCAGTGCTAGAAGGCTAGCGGGAAGCGAGCAGTTCTTC.

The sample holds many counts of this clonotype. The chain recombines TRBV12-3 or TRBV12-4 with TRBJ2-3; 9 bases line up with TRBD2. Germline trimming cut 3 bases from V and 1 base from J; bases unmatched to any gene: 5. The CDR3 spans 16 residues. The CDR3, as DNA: TGTGCCAGCAGTTTGGCAGCGGGAGGTCGCACAGATACGCAGTATTTT. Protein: CASSLAAGGRTDTQYF.

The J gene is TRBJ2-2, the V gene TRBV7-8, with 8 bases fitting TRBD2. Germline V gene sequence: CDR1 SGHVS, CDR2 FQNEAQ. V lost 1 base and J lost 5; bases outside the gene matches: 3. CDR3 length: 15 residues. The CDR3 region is CASSLGAGVTGELFF. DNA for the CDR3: TGTGCCAGCAGCTTAGGAGCGGGAGTGACCGGGGAGCTGTTTTTT. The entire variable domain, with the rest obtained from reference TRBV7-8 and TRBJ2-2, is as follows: GAGVSQSPRYKVAKRGQDVALRCDPISGHVSLFWYQQALGQGPEFLTYFQNEAQLDKSGLPSDRFFAERPEGSVSTLKIQRTQQEDSAVYLCASSLGAGVTGELFFGEGSRLTVL.

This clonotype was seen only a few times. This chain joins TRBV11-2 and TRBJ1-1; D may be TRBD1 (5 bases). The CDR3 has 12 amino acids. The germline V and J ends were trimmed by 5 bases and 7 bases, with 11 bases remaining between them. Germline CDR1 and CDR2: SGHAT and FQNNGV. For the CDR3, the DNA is TGTGCCAGCAGCCCCTACAGGTTTGAAGCTTTCTTT. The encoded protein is CASSPYRFEAFF.